The rows below give T cell receptor beta chains drawn from one sample of a study of cytomegalovirus exposure and HLA in healthy donors. Produced via immunoSEQ multiplex PCR; TCRdb's table is partial and in-frame only. The sample records around 130,000 clones, approximately 80% being singletons. Material: PBMCs. These receptor sequences come from a girl aged 2 to 9 in good health and CMV-seronegative. Both conserved end residues are part of each CDR3. The D gene is left open where the match is weak. Size values are once, few and many counts, or a class for expanded clones, and some rows have none.

d_call j_call v_call clone_size cdr3_aa cdr3_nt
- TRBJ2-7 TRBV6-5 - CASSSNRVSYEQYF TGTGCCAGCAGTTCCAACAGGGTTTCCTACGAGCAGTACTTC
- TRBJ2-7 TRBV7-6 once CAGSLESGFHEQYF TGTGCCGGCAGCTTAGAGAGCGGCTTTCACGAGCAGTACTTC
- TRBJ2-3 TRBV6-4 - CASSDSGGGTDTQYF TGTGCCAGCAGTGACTCGGGGGGAGGCACAGATACGCAGTATTTT
TRBD1 TRBJ1-2 TRBV7-2 - CASSHIQGALFYGYTF TGTGCCAGCAGTCACATACAGGGGGCCCTATTCTATGGCTACACCTTC
TRBD1 TRBJ2-7 TRBV7-6 - CASSLAGTGDYEQYF TGTGCCAGCAGCTTAGCCGGGACAGGGGACTACGAGCAGTACTTC
- TRBJ1-4 TRBV4-3 few CASSLEGRPNEKLFF TGCGCCAGCAGCCTCGAGGGCCGCCCTAATGAAAAACTGTTTTTT
TRBD1 TRBJ2-7 TRBV7-7 few CASSLGTGSYEQYF TGTGCCAGCAGCTTAGGGACAGGGTCCTACGAGCAGTACTTC
- TRBJ2-7 TRBV15 - CATSRDRTRTYEQYF TGTGCCACCAGCAGAGATAGAACGAGAACCTACGAGCAGTACTTC
- TRBJ2-5 TRBV19 - CASGTRRETQYF TGTGCCAGTGGGACTCGCAGGGAGACCCAGTACTTC
- TRBJ2-1 TRBV19 once CASSVLATGSYNEQFF TGTGCCAGTAGTGTTCTAGCGACGGGCTCCTACAATGAGCAGTTCTTC